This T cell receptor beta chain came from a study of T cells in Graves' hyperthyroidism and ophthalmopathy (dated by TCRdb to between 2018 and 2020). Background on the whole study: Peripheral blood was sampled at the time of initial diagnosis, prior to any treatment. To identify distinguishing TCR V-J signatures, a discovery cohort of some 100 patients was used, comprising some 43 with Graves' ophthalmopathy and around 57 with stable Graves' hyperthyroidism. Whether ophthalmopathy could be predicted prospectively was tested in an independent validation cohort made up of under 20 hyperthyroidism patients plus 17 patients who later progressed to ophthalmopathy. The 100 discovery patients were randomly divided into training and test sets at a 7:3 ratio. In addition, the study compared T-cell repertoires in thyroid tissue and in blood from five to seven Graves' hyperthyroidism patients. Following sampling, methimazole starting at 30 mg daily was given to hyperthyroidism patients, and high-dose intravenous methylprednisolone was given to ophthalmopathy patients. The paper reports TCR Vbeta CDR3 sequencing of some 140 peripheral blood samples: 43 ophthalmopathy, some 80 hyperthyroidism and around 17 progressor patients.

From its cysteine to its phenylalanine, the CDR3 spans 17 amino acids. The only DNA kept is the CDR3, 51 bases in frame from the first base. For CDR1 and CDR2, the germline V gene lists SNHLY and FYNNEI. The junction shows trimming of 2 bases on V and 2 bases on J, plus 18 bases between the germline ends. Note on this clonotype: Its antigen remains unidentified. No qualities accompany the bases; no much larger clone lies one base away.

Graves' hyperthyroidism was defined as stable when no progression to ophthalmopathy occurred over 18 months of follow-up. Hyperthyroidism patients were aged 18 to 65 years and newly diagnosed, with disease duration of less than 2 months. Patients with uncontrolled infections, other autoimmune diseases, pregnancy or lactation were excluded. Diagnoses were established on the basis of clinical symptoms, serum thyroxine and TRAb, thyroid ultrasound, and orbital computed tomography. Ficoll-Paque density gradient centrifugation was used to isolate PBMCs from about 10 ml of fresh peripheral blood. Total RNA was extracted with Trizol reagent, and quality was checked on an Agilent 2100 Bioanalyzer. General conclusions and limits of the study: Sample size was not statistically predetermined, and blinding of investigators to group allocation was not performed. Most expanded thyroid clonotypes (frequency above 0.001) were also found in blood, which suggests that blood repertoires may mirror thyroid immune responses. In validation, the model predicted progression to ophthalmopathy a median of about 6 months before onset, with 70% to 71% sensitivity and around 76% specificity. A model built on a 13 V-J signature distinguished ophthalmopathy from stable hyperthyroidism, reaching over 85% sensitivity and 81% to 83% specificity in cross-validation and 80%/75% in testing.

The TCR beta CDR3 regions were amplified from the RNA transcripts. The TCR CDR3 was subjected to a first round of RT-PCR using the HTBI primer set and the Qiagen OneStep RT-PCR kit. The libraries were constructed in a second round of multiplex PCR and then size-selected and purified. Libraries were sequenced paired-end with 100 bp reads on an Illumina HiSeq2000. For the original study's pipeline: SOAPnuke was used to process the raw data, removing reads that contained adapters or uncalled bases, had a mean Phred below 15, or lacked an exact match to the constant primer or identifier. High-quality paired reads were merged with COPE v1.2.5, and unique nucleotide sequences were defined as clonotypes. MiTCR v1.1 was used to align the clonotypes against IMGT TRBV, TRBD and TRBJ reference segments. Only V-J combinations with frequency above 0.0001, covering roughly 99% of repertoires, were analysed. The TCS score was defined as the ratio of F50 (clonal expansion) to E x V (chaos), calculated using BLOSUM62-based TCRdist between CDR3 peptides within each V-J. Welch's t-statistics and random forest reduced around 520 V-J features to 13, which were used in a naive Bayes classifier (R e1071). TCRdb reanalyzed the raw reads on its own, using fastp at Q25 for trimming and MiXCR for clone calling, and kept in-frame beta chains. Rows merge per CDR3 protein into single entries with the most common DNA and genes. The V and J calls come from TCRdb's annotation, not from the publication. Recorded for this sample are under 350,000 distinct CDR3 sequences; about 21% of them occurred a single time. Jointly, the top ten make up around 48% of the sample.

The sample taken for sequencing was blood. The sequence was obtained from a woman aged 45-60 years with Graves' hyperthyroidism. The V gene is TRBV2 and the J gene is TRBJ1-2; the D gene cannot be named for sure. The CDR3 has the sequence CASSENGRIKANYGYTF. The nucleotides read TGTGCCAGCAGTGAAAATGGGCGGATTAAGGCGAACTATGGCTACACCTTC. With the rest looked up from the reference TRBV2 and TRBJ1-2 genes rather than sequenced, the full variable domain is EPEVTQTPSHQVTQMGQEVILRCVPISNHLYFYWYRQILGQKVEFLVSFYNNEISEKSEIFDDQFSVERPDGSNFTLKIRSTKLEDSAMYFCASSENGRIKANYGYTFGSGTRLTVV.